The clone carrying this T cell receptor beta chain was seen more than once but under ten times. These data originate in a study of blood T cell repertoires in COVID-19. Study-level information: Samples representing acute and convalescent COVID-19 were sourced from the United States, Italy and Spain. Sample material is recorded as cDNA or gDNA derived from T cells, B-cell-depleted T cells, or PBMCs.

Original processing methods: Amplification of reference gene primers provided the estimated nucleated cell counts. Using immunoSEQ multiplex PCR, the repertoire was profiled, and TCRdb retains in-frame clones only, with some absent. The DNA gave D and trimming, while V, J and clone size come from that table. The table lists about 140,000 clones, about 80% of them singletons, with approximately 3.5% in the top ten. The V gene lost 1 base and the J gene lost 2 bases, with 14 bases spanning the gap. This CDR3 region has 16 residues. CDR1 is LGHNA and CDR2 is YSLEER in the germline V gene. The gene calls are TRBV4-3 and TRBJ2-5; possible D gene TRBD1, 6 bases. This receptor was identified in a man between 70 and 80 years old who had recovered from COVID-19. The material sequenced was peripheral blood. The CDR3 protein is CASSQVRGTGQETQYF. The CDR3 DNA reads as TGCGCCAGCAGCCAAGTCCGGGGAACAGGGCAAGAGACCCAGTACTTC.